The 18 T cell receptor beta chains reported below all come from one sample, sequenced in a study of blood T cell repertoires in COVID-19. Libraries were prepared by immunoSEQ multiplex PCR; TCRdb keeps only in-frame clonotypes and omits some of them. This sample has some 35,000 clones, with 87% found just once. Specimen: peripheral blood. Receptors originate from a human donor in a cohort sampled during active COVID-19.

CDR3 protein: CASSQATGGAYYGYTF. In DNA, the CDR3 is TGCGCCAGCAGCCAGGCAACAGGGGGCGCTTACTATGGCTACACCTTC. The rearrangement joins TRBV4-1 to TRBJ1-2; 9 bases are a match to TRBD1. CDR1 is MGHRA and CDR2 is YSYEKL in the germline V gene. V lost 3 bases, J lost 3 bases, and 8 bases stayed unmatched. This CDR3 region has 16 residues.

CDR3 residues: CAWKGTGLGSTEAFF. As DNA, the CDR3 is TGTGCCTGGAAGGGGACAGGTTTGGGGTCCACTGAAGCTTTCTTT. The chain uses TRBV30 and TRBJ1-1; TRBD1 aligns across 8 bases. This CDR3 region has 15 residues. From germline, CDR1 is GTSNPN and CDR2 SVGIG (reference sequence). V trimming: 4 bases; J trimming: 4 bases; junction bases outside the gene matches: 11.

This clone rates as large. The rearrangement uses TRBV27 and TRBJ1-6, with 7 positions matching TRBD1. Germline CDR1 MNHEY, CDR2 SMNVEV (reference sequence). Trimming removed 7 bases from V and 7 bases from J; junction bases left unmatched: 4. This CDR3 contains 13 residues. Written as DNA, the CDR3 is TGTGCCAGCACCAGGGGGTTCAATTCACCCCTCCACTTT. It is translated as CASTRGFNSPLHF.

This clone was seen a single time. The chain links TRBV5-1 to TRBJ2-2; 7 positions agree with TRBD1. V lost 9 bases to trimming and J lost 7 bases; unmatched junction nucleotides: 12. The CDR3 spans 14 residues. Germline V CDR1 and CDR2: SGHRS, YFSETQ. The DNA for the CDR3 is TGCGCCACCACAGCGACAGGGATGGGCGGGGAGCTGTTTTTT. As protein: CATTATGMGGELFF.

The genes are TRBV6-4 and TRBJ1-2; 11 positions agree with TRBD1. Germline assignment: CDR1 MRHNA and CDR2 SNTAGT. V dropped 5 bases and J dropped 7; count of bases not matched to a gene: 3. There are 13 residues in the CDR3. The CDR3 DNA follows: TGTGCCAGCAGTAAGGGACAGGGGGGTGGCTACACCTTC. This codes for CASSKGQGGGYTF.

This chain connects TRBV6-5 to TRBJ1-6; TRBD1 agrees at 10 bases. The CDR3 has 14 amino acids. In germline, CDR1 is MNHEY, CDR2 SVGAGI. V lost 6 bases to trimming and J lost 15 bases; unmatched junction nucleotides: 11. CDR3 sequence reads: CASSRSPGQGLLHF. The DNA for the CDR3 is TGTGCCAGCAGCCGATCTCCGGGACAGGGGCTCCTCCACTTT.

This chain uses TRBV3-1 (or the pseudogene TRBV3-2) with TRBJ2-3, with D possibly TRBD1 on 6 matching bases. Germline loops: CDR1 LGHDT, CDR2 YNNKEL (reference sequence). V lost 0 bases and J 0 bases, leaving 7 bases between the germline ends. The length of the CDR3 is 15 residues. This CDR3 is CASSQERGSTDTQYF. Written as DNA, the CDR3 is TGTGCCAGCAGCCAAGAGAGGGGGAGCACAGATACGCAGTATTTT.

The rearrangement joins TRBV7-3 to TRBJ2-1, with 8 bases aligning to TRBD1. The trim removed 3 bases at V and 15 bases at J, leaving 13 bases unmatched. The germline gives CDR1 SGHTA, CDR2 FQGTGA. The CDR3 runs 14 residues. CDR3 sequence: CASSFNRLDRVMFF. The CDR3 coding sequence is TGTGCCAGCAGCTTCAACCGGTTGGACAGGGTTATGTTCTTC.

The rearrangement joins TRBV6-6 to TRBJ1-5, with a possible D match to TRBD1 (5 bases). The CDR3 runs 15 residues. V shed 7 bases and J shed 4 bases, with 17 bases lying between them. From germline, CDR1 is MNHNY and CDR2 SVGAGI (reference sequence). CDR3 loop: CASTLGQGRNQPQHF. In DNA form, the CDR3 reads TGTGCCAGCACTTTGGGCCAGGGTAGGAATCAGCCCCAGCATTTT.

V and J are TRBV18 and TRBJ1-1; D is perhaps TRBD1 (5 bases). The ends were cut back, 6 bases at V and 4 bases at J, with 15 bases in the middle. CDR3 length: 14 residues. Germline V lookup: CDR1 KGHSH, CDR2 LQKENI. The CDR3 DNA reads TGTGCCAGCTCCCTCGGGGGGACGACCACTGAAGCTTTCTTT. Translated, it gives CASSLGGTTTEAFF.

The CDR3 DNA follows: TGTGCCAGCCTAGCGATTTACAATGAGCAGTTCTTC. This sequence encodes CASLAIYNEQFF. The rearrangement links TRBV2 to TRBJ2-1; D is perhaps TRBD2 (6 bases). CDR1 is SNHLY, CDR2 FYNNEI, per germline. Trimming pared 8 bases from V and 4 bases from J, leaving 9 bases between. The CDR3 covers 12 residues.

CDR3 in amino acids: CASSQGLAAQETQYF. The CDR3 nucleotides are TGTGCCAGCAGCCAGGGACTAGCGGCTCAAGAGACCCAGTACTTC. V is TRBV11-3 and J is TRBJ2-5, with 11 bases that match TRBD2. This CDR3 region has 15 residues. Germline V gene lookup returns CDR1 SGHNT and CDR2 YENEEA. Germline trimming cut 5 bases from V and 2 bases from J; bases unmatched to any gene: 4.

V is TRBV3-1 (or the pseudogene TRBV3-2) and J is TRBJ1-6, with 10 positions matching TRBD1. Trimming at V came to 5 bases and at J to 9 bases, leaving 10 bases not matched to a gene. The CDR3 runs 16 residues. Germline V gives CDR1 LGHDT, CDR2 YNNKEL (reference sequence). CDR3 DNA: TGTGCCAGCAGCTACGTCACCGGGACAGGGGCTTCACCCCTCCACTTT. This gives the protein CASSYVTGTGASPLHF.

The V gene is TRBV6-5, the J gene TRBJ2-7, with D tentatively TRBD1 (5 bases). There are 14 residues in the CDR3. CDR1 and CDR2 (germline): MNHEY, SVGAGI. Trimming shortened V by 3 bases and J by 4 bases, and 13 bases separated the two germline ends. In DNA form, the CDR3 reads TGTGCCAGCAGTTATTCAGGGAATCCTTACGAGCAGTACTTC. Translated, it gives CASSYSGNPYEQYF.

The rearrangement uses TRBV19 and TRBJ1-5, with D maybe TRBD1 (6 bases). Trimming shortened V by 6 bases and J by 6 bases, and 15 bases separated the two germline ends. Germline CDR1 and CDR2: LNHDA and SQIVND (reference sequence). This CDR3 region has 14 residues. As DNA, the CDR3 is TGTGCCAGTAGGCGAGAGGGGGTGGGTCAGCCCCAGCATTTT. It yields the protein CASRREGVGQPQHF. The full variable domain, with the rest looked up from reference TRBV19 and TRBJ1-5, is DGGITQSPKYLFRKEGQNVTLSCEQNLNHDAMYWYRQDPGQGLRLIYYSQIVNDFQKGDIAEGYSVSREKKESFPLTVTSAQKNPTAFYLCASRREGVGQPQHFGDGTRLSIL.

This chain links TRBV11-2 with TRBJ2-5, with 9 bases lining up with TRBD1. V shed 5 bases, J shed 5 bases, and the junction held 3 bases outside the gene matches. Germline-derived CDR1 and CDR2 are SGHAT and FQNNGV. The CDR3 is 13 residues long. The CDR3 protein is CASSRDRAETQYF. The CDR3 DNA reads TGTGCCAGCAGCAGGGACAGGGCTGAGACCCAGTACTTC.

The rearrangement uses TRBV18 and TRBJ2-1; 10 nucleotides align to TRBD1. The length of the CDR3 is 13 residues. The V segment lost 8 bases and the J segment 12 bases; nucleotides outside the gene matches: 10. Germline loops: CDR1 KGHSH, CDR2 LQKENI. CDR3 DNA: TGTGCCAGCACACGGGACAGGGGTGAGGGGCAGTTCTTC. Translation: CASTRDRGEGQFF.

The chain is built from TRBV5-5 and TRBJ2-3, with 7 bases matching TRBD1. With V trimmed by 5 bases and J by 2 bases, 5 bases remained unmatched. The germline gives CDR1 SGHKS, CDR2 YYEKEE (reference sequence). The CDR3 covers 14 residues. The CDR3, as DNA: TGTGCCAGCAGGACCGGGACAGACACAGATACGCAGTATTTT. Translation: CASRTGTDTDTQYF.